One sample yielded the 25 T cell receptor beta chains listed below, sequenced in a study of Ad26.COV2.S vaccination and SARS-CoV-2 variants. The treatment is: some 20 received Ad26.COV2.S at low or high dose, single or two shots; five or six received placebo; per-sample allocation not given. Sampling occurred on day 63 after the first vaccine or placebo injection. Produced via immunoSEQ multiplex PCR; TCRdb's table is partial and in-frame only. The table lists hundreds of thousands of clones, roughly 86% of them singletons. The material sequenced was peripheral blood, taken in a trial of Ad26.COV2.S vaccine versus placebo. These receptors originate from a person aged 18-65 years who received the Ad26.COV2.S COVID-19 vaccine or a placebo.

The chain links TRBV19 to TRBJ1-2; 8 bases agree with TRBD1. The CDR3 loop spans 14 amino acids. V dropped 4 bases and J dropped 8; count of bases not matched to a gene: 9. CDR1 is LNHDA and CDR2 is SQIVND in the germline V gene (reference sequence). The CDR3 spells CASSNLGQGNGYTF. CDR3 sequence (DNA): TGTGCCAGTAGTAACCTAGGACAGGGAAACGGCTACACCTTC.

Note on this clone: One end of the junction is discordant with germline, which a read error may explain. The chain carries TRBV2 and TRBJ1-5, with 7 bases lining up with TRBD1. There are 14 residues in the CDR3. Germline V CDR1 and CDR2: SNHLY, FYNNEI. CDR3 sequence (DNA): TGTGCCAGCAGCGAAGAGGGACAGTATCAGCCCCAGCATTTT. It specifies CASSEEGQYQPQHF.

The V and J genes are TRBV27 and TRBJ2-7; tentative D call: TRBD1 (6 bases). Trimming shortened V by 2 bases and J by 6 bases, and 8 bases separated the two germline ends. The germline V gene encodes CDR1 MNHEY and CDR2 SMNVEV (reference sequence). CDR3 length equals 12 residues. The CDR3 region is CASSLEGGEQYF. CDR3 sequence (DNA): TGTGCCAGCAGTTTAGAAGGGGGCGAGCAGTACTTC.

This clone showed up just a few times. The genes are TRBV5-4 and TRBJ2-2, with TRBD1 identical over 10 bases. The germline V gene has CDR1 SGHNT and CDR2 YYREEE (reference sequence). The V gene end was trimmed by 4 bases and the J gene end by 6 bases; junction bases not matched to a gene: 9. The CDR3 runs to 16 residues. In DNA, the CDR3 is TGTGCCAGCAGCGACAGGGGGCGAATAGGTGCCGGGGAGCTGTTTTTT. Its protein is CASSDRGRIGAGELFF.

The chain recombines TRBV5-4 with TRBJ2-7; tentative D call: TRBD1 (5 bases). The V gene lost 2 bases and the J gene lost 3 bases, with 9 bases spanning the gap. Germline CDR1 and CDR2: SGHNT and YYREEE (reference sequence). The CDR3 runs 13 residues. This CDR3 reads CASSLPTDYEQYF. CDR3 nucleotide sequence: TGTGCCAGCAGCTTACCGACAGACTACGAGCAGTACTTC.

The chain has TRBV30 and TRBJ1-2; D is perhaps TRBD1 (5 bases). V gave up 3 bases and J gave up 5 bases, with 22 bases separating them. This CDR3 is 16 amino acids long. CDR1 and CDR2 from the germline V gene are GTSNPN and SVGIG (reference sequence). The DNA for the CDR3 is TGTGCCTGGAGCGGAAGTCGGGACGGATACTTTTATGGCTACACCTTC. This translates into CAWSGSRDGYFYGYTF.

J is TRBJ1-5 and V is TRBV12-5; D remains ambiguous. CDR1 and CDR2 from the germline V gene are LGHNT and FRNRAP. This CDR3 has 11 residues. Between the trimmed V and J ends, which lost 2 bases and 6 bases, there was a span of 2 bases. The CDR3 reads CASGLPQPQHF. The DNA for the CDR3 is TGTGCTAGTGGTTTGCCTCAGCCCCAGCATTTT.

In the case of this clone: The sample contains more than one DNA sequence encoding this CDR3. The chain couples TRBV5-1 to TRBJ1-1, with D tentatively TRBD1 (5 bases). The CDR3 covers 13 residues. Trimming took off 5 bases at V and 4 bases at J, with 12 bases between the two ends. Per germline, CDR1 SGHRS and CDR2 YFSETQ. The CDR3 sequence is CASSLGGSTEAFF. Written as DNA, the CDR3 is TGCGCCAGCAGTCTCGGGGGGAGCACTGAAGCTTTCTTT.

The J gene is TRBJ1-2, the V gene TRBV7-2; a possible D gene is TRBD1 (6 bases). This CDR3 spans 13 amino acids. V shed 1 base and J shed 4 bases, with 7 bases lying between them. The germline gives CDR1 SGHTA, CDR2 FQGNSA. The CDR3 loop reads CASSLGGAYGYTF. The DNA of the CDR3 is TGTGCCAGCAGCTTAGGGGGGGCCTATGGCTACACCTTC.

The chain employs TRBV2 and TRBJ1-1, with D possibly TRBD1 on 5 matching bases. Germline CDR1 and CDR2: SNHLY and FYNNEI. CDR3 length equals 13 residues. The V end was cut by 6 bases, the J end by 4 bases, with 12 bases between. The CDR3: CASREGWATEAFF. In nucleotides, the CDR3 is TGTGCCAGCAGGGAGGGGTGGGCCACTGAAGCTTTCTTT.

The rearrangement links TRBV5-1 to TRBJ1-1; perhaps TRBD1 as D (6 bases). V gave up 3 bases and J gave up 0 bases, with 9 bases separating them. The CDR3 is 14 residues long. Germline loops: CDR1 SGHRS, CDR2 YFSETQ. CDR3: CASSSGTLNTEAFF. CDR3 nucleotides: TGCGCCAGCAGCTCCGGGACATTGAACACTGAAGCTTTCTTT.

J is TRBJ1-1 and V is TRBV7-9; D possibly corresponds to TRBD1 (5 bases). Germline V CDR1 and CDR2: SEHNR, FQNEAQ (reference sequence). This CDR3 region has 16 residues. V was shortened by 1 base and J by 0 bases, with 12 bases between the two germline ends. The chain's CDR3 is CASSLGIRVMNTEAFF. CDR3 in DNA: TGTGCCAGCAGCTTAGGGATCAGGGTGATGAACACTGAAGCTTTCTTT.

The chain uses TRBV7-9 and TRBJ2-7; TRBD1 agrees at 7 bases. Germline CDR1 SEHNR, CDR2 FQNEAQ (reference sequence). The CDR3 loop spans 14 amino acids. Trimming cost V 6 bases and J 3 bases; bases outside gene matches: 8. CDR3 in amino acids: CASRHRDRGYEQYF. CDR3 in DNA: TGTGCCAGCAGACACCGGGACAGAGGCTACGAGCAGTACTTC.

V is TRBV6-5 and J is TRBJ1-1, with D perhaps matching TRBD1 (6 bases). Germline V CDR1 and CDR2: MNHEY, SVGAGI. The CDR3 sequence is 13 residues long. V was pared by 2 bases and J by 4 bases, with 8 bases between. The CDR3: CASSYNRVTEAFF. DNA for the CDR3: TGTGCCAGCAGTTACAACAGGGTCACTGAAGCTTTCTTT.

This clone was counted once. The rearrangement uses TRBV7-3 and TRBJ2-7, with TRBD1 matching 9 bases. CDR3 length: 15 amino acids. V was pared by 6 bases and J by 6 bases, with 12 bases of the junction left unmatched. Looked up from germline, CDR1 is SGHTA and CDR2 is FQGTGA. The CDR3 nucleotides are TGTGCCAGCAGATCCCGGGACAGGGATTGGGTCGAGCAGTACTTC. Protein sequence: CASRSRDRDWVEQYF.

The gene calls are TRBV29-1 and TRBJ2-6, with D unclear. Per the germline V gene, CDR1 is SQVTM and CDR2 is ANQGSEA. The CDR3 extends over 15 amino acids. V gave up 6 bases and J gave up 0 bases, with 12 bases separating them. CDR3 nucleotide sequence: TGCAGCGTAAAGGCGTCTCCCTCTGGGGCCAACGTCCTGACTTTC. Translation gives CSVKASPSGANVLTF.

V gene TRBV11-3 combines with J gene TRBJ2-3; no definite D call. The CDR3 loop spans 12 amino acids. The germline gives CDR1 SGHNT, CDR2 YENEEA. Trimming left V 1 base short and J 5 bases short, with 4 bases between. The CDR3 region is CASSLGLDTQYF. The CDR3 DNA sequence: TGTGCCAGCAGCTTAGGATTAGATACGCAGTATTTT.

J is TRBJ2-1 and V is TRBV10-2, with 7 bases aligning to TRBD2. V trimming: 9 bases; J trimming: 8 bases; junction bases outside the gene matches: 10. CDR3 length equals 13 residues. Per germline, CDR1 WSHSY and CDR2 SAAADI. CDR3 residues: CARGTTLHDEQFF. CDR3 bases: TGCGCCAGAGGGACTACTCTACACGATGAGCAGTTCTTC.

This chain connects TRBV27 to TRBJ1-4, with D unclear. V shed 7 bases and J shed 3 bases, with 15 bases lying between them. CDR3 length: 15 residues. Germline V gene lookup returns CDR1 MNHEY and CDR2 SMNVEV (reference sequence). In nucleotides, the CDR3 is TGTGCCAGCACTCCGTTCCCCTCTTCTAATGAAAAACTGTTTTTT. Amino acid sequence: CASTPFPSSNEKLFF.

The V call is TRBV28, the J call TRBJ2-7, with 11 nucleotides matching TRBD1. V lost 8 bases, J lost 6 bases, and 9 bases stayed unmatched. The germline V gene has CDR1 MDHEN and CDR2 SYDVKM. There are 14 residues in the CDR3. The CDR3 DNA is TGTGCCAGCTCCCAACCGGGACAGGGGGTCGAGCAGTACTTC. Translating gives CASSQPGQGVEQYF.

The chain recombines TRBV29-1 with TRBJ1-1; 10 bases are shared with TRBD1. V was clipped by 5 bases and J by 7 bases; unmatched bases: 7. Looked up from germline, CDR1 is SQVTM and CDR2 is ANQGSEA. This CDR3 comprises 13 residues. CDR3 coding DNA: TGCAGCGTTCCGACAGGGGGCGTAAGTGAAGCTTTCTTT. Protein: CSVPTGGVSEAFF. The complete variable domain, with remaining parts taken from reference TRBV29-1 and TRBJ1-1, reads SAVISQKPSRDICQRGTSLTIQCQVDSQVTMMFWYRQQPGQSLTLIATANQGSEATYESGFVIDKFPISRPNLTFSTLTVSNMSPEDSSIYLCSVPTGGVSEAFFGQGTRLTVV.

This clone appeared a single time. The rearrangement uses TRBV2 and TRBJ1-2; possible D gene TRBD1, 5 bases. This CDR3 is built from 10 residues. V lost 6 bases, J lost 6 bases, and 5 bases lay in between. CDR1 and CDR2 from the germline V gene are SNHLY and FYNNEI. This CDR3 reads CASSRDGYTF. The CDR3 bases are TGTGCCAGCAGCAGGGATGGCTACACCTTC.

V gene TRBV11-3 combines with J gene TRBJ1-2; the match to TRBD1 covers 8 bases. Looked up from germline, CDR1 is SGHNT and CDR2 is YENEEA. This CDR3 region has 13 residues. The ends lost 1 base at V and 8 bases at J; junction bases unmatched: 3. Here the CDR3 reads CASSLGQGIGYTF. CDR3 coding DNA: TGTGCCAGCAGCTTAGGACAGGGGATCGGCTACACCTTC.

The genes are TRBV19 and TRBJ2-3, with no clear D. Germline CDR1 and CDR2: LNHDA and SQIVND (reference sequence). Trimming stripped 3 bases from V and 0 bases from J, with 7 bases between. There are 14 residues in the CDR3. CDR3 sequence (DNA): TGTGCCAGTAGTATCTCCGGGAGCACAGATACGCAGTATTTT. This codes for CASSISGSTDTQYF.

The chain joins TRBV27 to TRBJ2-1; 7 nucleotides line up with TRBD2. The CDR3 contains 17 residues. V was pared by 2 bases and J by 0 bases, with 7 bases of the junction left unmatched. In germline, CDR1 is MNHEY, CDR2 SMNVEV (reference sequence). The CDR3 DNA follows: TGTGCCAGCAGTTTACCTCCCAGCGGGGCCTCCTACAATGAGCAGTTCTTC. It specifies CASSLPPSGASYNEQFF.